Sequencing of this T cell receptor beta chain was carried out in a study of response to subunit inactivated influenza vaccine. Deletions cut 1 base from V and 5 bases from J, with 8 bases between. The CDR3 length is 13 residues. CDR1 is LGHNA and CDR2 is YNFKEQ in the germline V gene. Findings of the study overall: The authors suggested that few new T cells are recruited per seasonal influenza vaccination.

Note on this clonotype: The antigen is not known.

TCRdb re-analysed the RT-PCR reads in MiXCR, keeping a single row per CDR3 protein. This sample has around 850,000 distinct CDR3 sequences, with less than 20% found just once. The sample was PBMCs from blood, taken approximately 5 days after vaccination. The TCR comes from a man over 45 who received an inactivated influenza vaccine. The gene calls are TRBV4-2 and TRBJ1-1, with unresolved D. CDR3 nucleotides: TGTGCCAGCAGCCAAGGGCTTTGGACTGAAGCTTTCTTT. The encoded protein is CASSQGLWTEAFF.